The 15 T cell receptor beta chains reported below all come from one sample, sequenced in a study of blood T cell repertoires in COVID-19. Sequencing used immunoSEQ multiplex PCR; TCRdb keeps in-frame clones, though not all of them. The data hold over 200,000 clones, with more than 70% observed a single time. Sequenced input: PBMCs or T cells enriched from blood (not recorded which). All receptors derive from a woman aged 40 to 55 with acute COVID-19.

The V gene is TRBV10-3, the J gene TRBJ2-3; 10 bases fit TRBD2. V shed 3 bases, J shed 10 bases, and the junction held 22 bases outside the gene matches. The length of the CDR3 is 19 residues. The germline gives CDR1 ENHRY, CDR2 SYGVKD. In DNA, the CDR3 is TGTGCCATCAGTGAAACAAGGGTGAGGACTAGCGGTGAAGCAGGGGCGCAGTATTTT. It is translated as CAISETRVRTSGEAGAQYF.

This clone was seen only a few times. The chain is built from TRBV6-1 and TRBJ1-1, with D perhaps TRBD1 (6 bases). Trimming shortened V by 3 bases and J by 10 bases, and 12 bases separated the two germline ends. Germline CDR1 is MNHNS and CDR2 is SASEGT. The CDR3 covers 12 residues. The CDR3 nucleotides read TGTGCCAGCAGTGAGCCAGGGGATATAGCTTTCTTT. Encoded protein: CASSEPGDIAFF.

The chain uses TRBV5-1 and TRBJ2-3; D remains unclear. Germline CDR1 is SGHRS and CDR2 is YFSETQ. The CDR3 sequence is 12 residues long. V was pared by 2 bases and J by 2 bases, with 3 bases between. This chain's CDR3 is CASSFLTDTQYF. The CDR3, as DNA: TGCGCCAGCAGCTTCCTCACAGATACGCAGTATTTT.

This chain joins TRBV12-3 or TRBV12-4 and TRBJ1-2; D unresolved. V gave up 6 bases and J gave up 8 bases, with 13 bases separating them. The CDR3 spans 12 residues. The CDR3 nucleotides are TGTGCCAGCAGGACTGAGTCGCGGGGCTACACCTTC. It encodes CASRTESRGYTF.

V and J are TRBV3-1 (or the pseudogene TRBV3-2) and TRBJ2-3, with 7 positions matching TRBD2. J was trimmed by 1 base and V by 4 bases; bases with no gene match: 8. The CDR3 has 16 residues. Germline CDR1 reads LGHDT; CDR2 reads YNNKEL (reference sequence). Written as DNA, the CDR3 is TGTGCCAGCAGCCTTCGAACCAGCGGGGGCACAGATACGCAGTATTTT. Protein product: CASSLRTSGGTDTQYF.

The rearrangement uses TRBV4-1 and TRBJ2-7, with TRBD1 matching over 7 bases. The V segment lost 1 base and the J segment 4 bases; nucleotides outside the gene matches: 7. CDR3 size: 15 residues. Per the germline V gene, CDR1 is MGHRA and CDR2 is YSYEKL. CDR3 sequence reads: CASSQVEQGMYEQYF. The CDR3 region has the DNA TGCGCCAGCAGCCAAGTCGAACAGGGGATGTACGAGCAGTACTTC.

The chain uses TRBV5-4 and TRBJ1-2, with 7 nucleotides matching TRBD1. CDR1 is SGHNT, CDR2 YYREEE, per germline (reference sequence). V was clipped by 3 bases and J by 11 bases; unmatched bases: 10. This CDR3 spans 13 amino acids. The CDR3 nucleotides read TGTGCCAGCAGCTACGGTCGAGGGGGCGGGTACACCTTC. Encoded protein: CASSYGRGGGYTF.

The DNA of the CDR3 is TGTGCCAGCAGCCAAGGCGTCAAACAGGGGGCAAGCAATCAGCCCCAGCATTTT. This sequence encodes CASSQGVKQGASNQPQHF. The chain couples TRBV3-1 (or the pseudogene TRBV3-2) to TRBJ1-5; 9 bases line up with TRBD1. Germline lookup yields CDR1 LGHDT and CDR2 YNNKEL (reference sequence). V trimming: 1 base; J trimming: 1 base; junction bases outside the gene matches: 8. The CDR3 spans 18 residues.

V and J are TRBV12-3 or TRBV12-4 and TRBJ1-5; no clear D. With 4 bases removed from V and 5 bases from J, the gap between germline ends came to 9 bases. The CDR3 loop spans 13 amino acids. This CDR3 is CASSSYRDQPQHF. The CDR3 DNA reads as TGTGCCAGCAGTTCCTACCGGGATCAGCCCCAGCATTTT.

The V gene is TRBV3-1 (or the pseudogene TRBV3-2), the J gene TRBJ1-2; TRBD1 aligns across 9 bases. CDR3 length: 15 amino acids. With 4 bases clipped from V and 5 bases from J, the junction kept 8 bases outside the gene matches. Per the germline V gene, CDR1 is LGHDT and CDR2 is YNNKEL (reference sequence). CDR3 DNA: TGTGCCAGCAGCCCACCGGGACAGGGTAGATATGGCTACACCTTC. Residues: CASSPPGQGRYGYTF.

The CDR3 bases are TGTGCCAGCAGTTCCCAGGAGAACACTGAAGCTTTCTTT. It encodes CASSSQENTEAFF. The V gene is TRBV12-3 or TRBV12-4, the J gene TRBJ1-1; D is ambiguous. The CDR3 is 13 residues long. V was pared by 4 bases and J by 1 base, with 7 bases between.

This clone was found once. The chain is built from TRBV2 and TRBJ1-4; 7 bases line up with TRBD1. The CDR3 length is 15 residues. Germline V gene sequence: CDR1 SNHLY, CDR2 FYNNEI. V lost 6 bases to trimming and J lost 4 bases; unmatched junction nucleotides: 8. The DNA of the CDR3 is TGTGCCAGCAGATCAGACAGGGCTGGTAATGAAAAACTGTTTTTT. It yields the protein CASRSDRAGNEKLFF.

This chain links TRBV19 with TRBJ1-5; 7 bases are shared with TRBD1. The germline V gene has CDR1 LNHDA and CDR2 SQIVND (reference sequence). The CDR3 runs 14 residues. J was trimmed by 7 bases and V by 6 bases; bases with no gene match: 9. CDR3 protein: CASRGGQVRQPQHF. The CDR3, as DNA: TGTGCCAGTAGGGGTGGACAGGTACGGCAGCCCCAGCATTTT.

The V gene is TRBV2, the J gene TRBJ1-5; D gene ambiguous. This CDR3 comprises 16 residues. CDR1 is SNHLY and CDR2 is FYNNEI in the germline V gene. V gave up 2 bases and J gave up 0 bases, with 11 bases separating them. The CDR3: CASSEPRRYSNQPQHF. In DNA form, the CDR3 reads TGTGCCAGCAGTGAACCCCGCAGATATAGCAATCAGCCCCAGCATTTT.

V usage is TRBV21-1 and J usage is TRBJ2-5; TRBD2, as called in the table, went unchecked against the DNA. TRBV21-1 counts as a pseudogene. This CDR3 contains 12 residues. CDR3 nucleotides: TGTGCCAGCGGTGAGGATCGGGAGACCCAGTACTTC. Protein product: CASGEDRETQYF.